This T cell receptor (beta chain) came from a study of blood T cell repertoires in COVID-19 (TCRdb year 2020). As for the study more broadly: Collaborator samples came from the United States, Italy and Spain and covered acute and convalescent phases of COVID-19. The prospective study material was composed of cDNA or gDNA derived from T cells, B-cell-depleted T cells, or PBMCs. The dataset comprised deeply sampled blood TCRbeta repertoires from subjects exposed to, actively infected with, or recovered from COVID-19. A freely available public database, intended as a resource for researchers studying the immune response to SARS-CoV-2, is where the repertoires were released. The samples were drawn from the first 160 participants of the ongoing ImmuneRACE study and from 1,254 subjects provided by 6 global collaborators. Sample metadata almost always included a de-identified subject ID, COVID-19 status, age in years and sex. Where available, HLA class I and class II types were obtained from metadata supplied by the sample provider rather than from assay-based typing.

TCRbeta CDR3 regions were amplified from genomic DNA by means of the immunoSEQ Assay, a bias-controlled multiplex PCR. The paper's processing steps were these. Nucleated cell counts per sample were estimated from amplification of reference gene primers within the assay. Sequence reads were collapsed and filtered to measure the absolute abundance of every unique TCRbeta CDR3 rearrangement. Productive Simpson clonality was computed per sample as the square root of Simpson's diversity index over productive rearrangements. TCRdb carries this immuneACCESS record with in-frame sequences only. Its versions omit some clonotypes, under half of them owing to an unresolved V gene in the studies checked, with the rest unexplained. Clone size and the V and J calls come from that table; the DNA yielded D and trimming. This sample gives approximately 70,000 clones in total; about four fifths of them show up just once. The ten largest account for approximately 5% of the sample.

Trimmed from V: 6 bases; trimmed from J: 2 bases; junction bases lacking a gene match: 3. The CDR3 measures 13 amino acids from cysteine to phenylalanine. CDR3 DNA only is kept here, 39 bases in frame from base 1. CDR1 MNHEY and CDR2 SVGAGI are derived from the germline V gene. What the research found in general, with its limitations: The amount of clinical and demographic metadata varied by source and participant and was provided uncurated.

A word on this clone: The antigen it binds to is not known. Base-call qualities are not available, and no considerably larger clone is one nucleotide away.

Whole blood was collected in K2EDTA tubes by collaborating institutions according to the institutions' own protocols. Collaborator samples were shipped for TCRbeta analysis as frozen whole blood, isolated PBMCs, or DNA extracted from either sample type. This clonotype originated in an elderly woman with active or convalescent COVID-19. The source material was peripheral blood. The chain uses TRBV6-5 and TRBJ1-2, with TRBD1 identical over 7 junction bases. The CDR3 protein is CASRRDRNYGYTF. The nucleotide sequence is TGTGCCAGCAGGCGGGACAGAAACTATGGCTACACCTTC.